The subject of this entry is one T cell receptor beta chain. This record belongs to a study of patients and donors after allogeneic stem cell transplantation. TCRdb re-analysed the RT-PCR reads in MiXCR, keeping a single row per CDR3 protein. The sample consists of approximately 170,000 distinct CDR3 sequences, 30% of them appearing once. CDR3 length equals 13 residues. The V end was cut by 0 bases, the J end by 8 bases, with 13 bases between. Germline assignment: CDR1 DFQATT and CDR2 SNEGSKA (reference sequence). Sequencing was carried out using blood, either unsorted or a sorted T cell fraction (not recorded which). This TCR was recovered from a human donor who was either an allogeneic HSCT recipient or a stem cell or donor lymphocyte infusion donor (not recorded which). It is not recorded whose cells these are; they may come from a transplant donor. The chain couples TRBV20-1 to TRBJ1-2; D not resolved. The CDR3 sequence: CSARDMTRQGYTF. The CDR3 region has the DNA TGCAGTGCTAGAGATATGACCCGTCAAGGCTACACCTTC.